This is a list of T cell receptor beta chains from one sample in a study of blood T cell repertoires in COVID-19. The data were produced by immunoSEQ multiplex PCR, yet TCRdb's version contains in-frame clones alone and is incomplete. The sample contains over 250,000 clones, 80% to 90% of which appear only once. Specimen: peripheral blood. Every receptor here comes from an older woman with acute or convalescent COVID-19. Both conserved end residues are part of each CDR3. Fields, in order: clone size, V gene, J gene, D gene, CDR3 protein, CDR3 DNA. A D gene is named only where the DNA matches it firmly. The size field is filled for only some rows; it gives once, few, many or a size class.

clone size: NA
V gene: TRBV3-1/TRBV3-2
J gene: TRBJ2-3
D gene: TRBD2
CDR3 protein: CASSQDPAGGKYF
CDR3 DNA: TGTGCCAGCAGCCAAGATCCTGCGGGGGGGAAGTATTTT

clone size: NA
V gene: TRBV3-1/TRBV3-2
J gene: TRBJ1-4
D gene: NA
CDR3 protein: CASSRRSQREKLFF
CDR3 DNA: TGTGCCAGCAGCCGGCGGTCACAGCGGGAAAAACTGTTTTTT

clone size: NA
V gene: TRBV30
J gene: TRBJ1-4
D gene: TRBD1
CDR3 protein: CACTPYFDRDNEKLFF
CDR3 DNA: TGTGCCTGCACCCCTTACTTTGACAGGGACAATGAAAAACTGTTTTTT

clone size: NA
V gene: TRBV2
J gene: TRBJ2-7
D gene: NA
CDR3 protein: CASKELFPGEQYF
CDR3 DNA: TGTGCCAGCAAGGAGCTCTTCCCCGGGGAGCAGTACTTC

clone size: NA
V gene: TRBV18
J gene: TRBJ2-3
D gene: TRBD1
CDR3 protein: CASSPPSGGLSTDTQYF
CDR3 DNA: TGTGCCAGCTCACCACCTTCAGGGGGCCTTAGCACAGATACGCAGTATTTT

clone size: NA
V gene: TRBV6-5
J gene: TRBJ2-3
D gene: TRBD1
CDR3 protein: CASSPGTATDTQYF
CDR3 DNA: TGTGCCAGCAGCCCCGGGACAGCCACAGATACGCAGTATTTT

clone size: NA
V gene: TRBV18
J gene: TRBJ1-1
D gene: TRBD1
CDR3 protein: CASSQGQGNTEAFF
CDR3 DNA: TGTGCCAGCTCCCAGGGACAGGGGAACACTGAAGCTTTCTTT

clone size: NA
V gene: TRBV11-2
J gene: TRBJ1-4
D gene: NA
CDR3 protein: CASSGGEIGANEKLFF
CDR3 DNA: TGTGCCAGCAGCGGGGGGGAAATTGGGGCTAATGAAAAACTGTTTTTT

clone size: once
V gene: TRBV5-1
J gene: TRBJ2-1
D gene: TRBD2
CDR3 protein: CASSLAGGPRHDEQFF
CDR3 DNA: TGCGCCAGCAGCCTAGCGGGGGGGCCGAGACACGATGAGCAGTTCTTC

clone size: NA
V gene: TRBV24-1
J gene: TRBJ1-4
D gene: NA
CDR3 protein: CATSERTAGNEKLFF
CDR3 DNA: TGTGCCACCTCAGAGCGCACCGCGGGGAATGAAAAACTGTTTTTT

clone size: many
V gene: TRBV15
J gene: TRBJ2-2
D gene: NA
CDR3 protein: CATSSSDTGELFF
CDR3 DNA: TGTGCCACCAGCAGTTCGGACACCGGGGAGCTGTTTTTT

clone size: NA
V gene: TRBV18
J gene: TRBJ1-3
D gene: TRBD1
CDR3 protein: CASSPPTGPISGNTIYF
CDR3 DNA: TGTGCCAGCTCACCACCGACAGGGCCTATCTCTGGAAACACCATATATTTT

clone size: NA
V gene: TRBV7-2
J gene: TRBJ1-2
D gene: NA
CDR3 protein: CASSWGRGGGRGYTF
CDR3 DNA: TGTGCCAGCAGCTGGGGACGGGGAGGGGGAAGGGGCTACACCTTC

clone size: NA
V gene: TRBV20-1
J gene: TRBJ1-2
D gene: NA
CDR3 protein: CSARRNYGYTF
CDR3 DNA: TGCAGTGCTAGGCGCAACTATGGCTACACCTTC

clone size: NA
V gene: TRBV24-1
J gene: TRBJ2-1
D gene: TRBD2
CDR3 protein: CATSDLRAGKLFF
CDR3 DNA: TGTGCCACCAGTGATTTGAGAGCGGGGAAGTTGTTCTTC

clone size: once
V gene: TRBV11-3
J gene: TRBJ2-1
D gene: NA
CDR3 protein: CASSLRTSYEQFF
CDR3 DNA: TGTGCCAGCAGCTTAAGGACAAGCTATGAGCAGTTCTTC

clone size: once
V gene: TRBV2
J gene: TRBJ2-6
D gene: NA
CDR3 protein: CASSWELLTSGANVLTF
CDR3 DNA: TGTGCCAGCAGTTGGGAGCTACTCACATCTGGGGCCAACGTCCTGACTTTC

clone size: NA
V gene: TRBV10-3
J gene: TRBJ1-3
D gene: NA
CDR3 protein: CASEGDSGNTIYF
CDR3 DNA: TGTGCCAGCGAAGGGGACTCTGGAAACACCATATATTTT

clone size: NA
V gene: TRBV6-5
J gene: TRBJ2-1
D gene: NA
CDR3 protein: CASSIAFYNEQFF
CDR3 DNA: TGTGCCAGCAGCATAGCGTTCTACAATGAGCAGTTCTTC

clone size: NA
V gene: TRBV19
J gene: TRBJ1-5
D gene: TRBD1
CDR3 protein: CASTPRDRGLGNQPQHF
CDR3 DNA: TGTGCCAGTACCCCCCGGGACAGGGGACTGGGCAATCAGCCCCAGCATTTT

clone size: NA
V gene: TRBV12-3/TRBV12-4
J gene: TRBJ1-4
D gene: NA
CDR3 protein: CASSSGLGLFF
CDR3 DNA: TGTGCCAGCAGTTCCGGACTGGGGCTGTTTTTT

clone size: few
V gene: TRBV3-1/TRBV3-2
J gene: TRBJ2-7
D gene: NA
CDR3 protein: CASSQAGGGAQKAEQYF
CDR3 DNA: TGTGCCAGCAGCCAAGCGGGTGGAGGGGCCCAGAAGGCCGAGCAGTACTTC

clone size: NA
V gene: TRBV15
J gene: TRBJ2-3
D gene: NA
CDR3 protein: CATGLGSKSTDTQYF
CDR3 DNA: TGTGCCACCGGGTTGGGCAGCAAAAGCACAGATACGCAGTATTTT

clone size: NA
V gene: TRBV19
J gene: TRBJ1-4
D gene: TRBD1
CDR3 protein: CASRGQGATNEKLFF
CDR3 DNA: TGTGCCAGTAGAGGACAGGGAGCAACTAATGAAAAACTGTTTTTT

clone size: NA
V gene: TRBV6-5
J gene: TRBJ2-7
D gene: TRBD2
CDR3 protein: CASRQQTSGYEQYF
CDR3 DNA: TGTGCCAGCCGCCAACAGACTAGCGGGTACGAGCAGTACTTC

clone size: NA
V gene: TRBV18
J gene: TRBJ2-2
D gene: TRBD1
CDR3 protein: CASSPRTGLLTGDGELFF
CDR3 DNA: TGTGCCAGCTCACCAAGGACAGGCCTCCTTACGGGTGACGGGGAGCTGTTTTTT

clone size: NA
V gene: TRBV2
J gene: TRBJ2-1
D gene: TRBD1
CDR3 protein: CASSSGQGNEQFF
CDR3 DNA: TGTGCCAGCAGCTCCGGACAGGGCAATGAGCAGTTCTTC

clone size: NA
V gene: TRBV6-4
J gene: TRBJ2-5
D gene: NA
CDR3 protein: CASSDRGESGPSFGTQYF
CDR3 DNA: TGTGCCAGCAGTGACCGGGGTGAGTCGGGCCCTAGTTTCGGGACCCAGTACTTC

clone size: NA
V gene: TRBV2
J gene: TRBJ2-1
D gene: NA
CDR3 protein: CASSDPWGGAGNEQFF
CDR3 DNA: TGTGCCAGCAGCGACCCCTGGGGGGGGGCGGGCAATGAGCAGTTCTTC

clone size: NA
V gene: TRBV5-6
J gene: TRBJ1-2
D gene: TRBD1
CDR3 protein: CASSGDRETYYGYTF
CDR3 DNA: TGTGCCAGCAGCGGGGACAGGGAGACGTACTATGGCTACACCTTC

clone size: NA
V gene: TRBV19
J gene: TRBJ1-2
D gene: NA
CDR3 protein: CASSIGTPYGYTF
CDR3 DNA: TGTGCCAGTAGTATAGGGACACCCTATGGCTACACCTTC

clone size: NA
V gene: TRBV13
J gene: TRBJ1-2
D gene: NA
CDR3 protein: CASSLGPGYTF
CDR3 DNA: TGTGCCAGCAGCTTAGGTCCGGGCTACACCTTC

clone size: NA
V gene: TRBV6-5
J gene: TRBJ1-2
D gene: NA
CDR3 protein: CASSQGSNYGYTF
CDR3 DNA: TGTGCCAGCAGCCAGGGATCTAACTATGGCTACACCTTC

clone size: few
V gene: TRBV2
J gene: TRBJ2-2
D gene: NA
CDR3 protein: CASREHRETGELFF
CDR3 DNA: TGTGCCAGCAGAGAACACAGGGAAACCGGGGAGCTGTTTTTT

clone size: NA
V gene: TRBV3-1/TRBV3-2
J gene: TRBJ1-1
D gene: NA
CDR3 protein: CASSLRDNTEAFF
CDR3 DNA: TGTGCCAGCAGCCTCCGGGATAACACTGAAGCTTTCTTT

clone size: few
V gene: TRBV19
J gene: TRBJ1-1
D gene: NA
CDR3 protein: CASSIVPGRTEAFF
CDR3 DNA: TGTGCCAGTAGTATAGTCCCAGGAAGGACTGAAGCTTTCTTT

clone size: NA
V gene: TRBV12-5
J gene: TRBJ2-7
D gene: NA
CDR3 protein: CASGVGDYEQYF
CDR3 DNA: TGTGCTAGTGGTGTGGGCGACTACGAGCAGTACTTC

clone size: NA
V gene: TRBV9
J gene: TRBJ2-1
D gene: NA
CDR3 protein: CASSVTSSYNEQFF
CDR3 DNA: TGTGCCAGCAGCGTAACGAGCTCCTACAATGAGCAGTTCTTC

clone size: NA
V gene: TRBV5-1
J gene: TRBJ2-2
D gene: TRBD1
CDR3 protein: CASSGSYPGQGDTGELFF
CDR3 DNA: TGCGCCAGCAGCGGCTCATACCCGGGACAGGGTGATACCGGGGAGCTGTTTTTT

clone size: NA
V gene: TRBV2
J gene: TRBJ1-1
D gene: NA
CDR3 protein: CASTSNQRAFF
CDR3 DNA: TGTGCCAGTACCTCCAATCAGCGAGCTTTCTTT

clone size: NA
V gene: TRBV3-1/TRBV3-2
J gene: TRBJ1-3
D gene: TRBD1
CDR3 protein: CASSLQTGTGNTIYF
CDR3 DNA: TGTGCCAGCAGCCTCCAGACAGGGACTGGAAACACCATATATTTT

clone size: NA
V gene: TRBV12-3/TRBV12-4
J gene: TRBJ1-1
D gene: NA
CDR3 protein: CASTQGSAAEAFF
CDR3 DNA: TGTGCCAGCACCCAGGGGAGTGCGGCTGAAGCTTTCTTT

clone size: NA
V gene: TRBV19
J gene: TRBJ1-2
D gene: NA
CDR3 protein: CASSTIRTTGTYGYTF
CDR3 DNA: TGTGCCAGTAGTACAATCCGCACCACAGGGACCTATGGCTACACCTTC

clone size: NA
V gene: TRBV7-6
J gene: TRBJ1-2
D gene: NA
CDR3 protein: CASSIRTDSYGYTF
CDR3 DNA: TGTGCCAGCAGCATTCGGACAGACTCCTATGGCTACACCTTC

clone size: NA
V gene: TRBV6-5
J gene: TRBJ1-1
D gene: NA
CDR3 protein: CASSYETKGAEAFF
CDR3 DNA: TGTGCCAGCAGTTACGAGACAAAAGGCGCTGAAGCTTTCTTT

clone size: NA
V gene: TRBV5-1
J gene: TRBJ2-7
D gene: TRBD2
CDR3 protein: CASSPSGGFYEQYF
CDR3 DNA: TGCGCCAGCAGCCCAAGCGGGGGATTCTACGAGCAGTACTTC

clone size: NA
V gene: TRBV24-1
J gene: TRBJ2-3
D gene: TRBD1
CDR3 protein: CATSDWGRGDTQYF
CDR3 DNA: TGTGCCACCAGTGATTGGGGCAGGGGGGATACGCAGTATTTT

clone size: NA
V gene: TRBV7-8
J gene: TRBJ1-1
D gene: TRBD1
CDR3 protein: CASSLRNRGITEAFF
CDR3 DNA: TGTGCCAGCAGCTTGCGGAACAGGGGGATCACTGAAGCTTTCTTT

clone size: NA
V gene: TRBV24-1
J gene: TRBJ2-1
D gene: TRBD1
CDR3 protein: CATSDSTGENYNEQFF
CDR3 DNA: TGTGCCACCAGTGATTCTACAGGGGAGAACTACAATGAGCAGTTCTTC

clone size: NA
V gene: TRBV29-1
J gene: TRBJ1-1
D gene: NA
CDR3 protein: CSVENGREAFF
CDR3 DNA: TGCAGCGTTGAAAATGGGCGTGAAGCTTTCTTT

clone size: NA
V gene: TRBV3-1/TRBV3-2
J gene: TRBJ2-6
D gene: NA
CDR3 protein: CASSQASSGANVLTF
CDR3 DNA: TGTGCCAGCAGCCAAGCGAGCTCTGGGGCCAACGTCCTGACTTTC

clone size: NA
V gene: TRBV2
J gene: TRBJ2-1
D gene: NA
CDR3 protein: CASTRQESGYNEQFF
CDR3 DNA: TGTGCCAGCACCCGACAGGAAAGTGGCTACAATGAGCAGTTCTTC